This note documents a single TCR beta chain sequence. TCRdb keeps only in-frame clones here, not all; method: immunoSEQ multiplex PCR. The sample has just over 250,000 clones, more than 75% seen once. The data were taken from a study of blood T cell repertoires in COVID-19. About the study: Acute-phase and convalescent COVID-19 samples originated in the United States, Italy and Spain.

The CDR3 sequence is 16 residues long. The junction had 12 bases not matched to a gene; V was cut back by 3 bases and J by 4 bases. Germline lookup yields CDR1 MNHEY and CDR2 SMNVEV (reference sequence). Sequenced input: peripheral blood. The rearrangement joins TRBV27 to TRBJ2-7; TRBD1 matches at 7 bases. The clonotype comes from a woman between 50 and 59 years old with acute or convalescent COVID-19. The CDR3 spells CASSFGAGTENYEQYF. CDR3 DNA: TGTGCCAGCAGTTTTGGAGCCGGGACAGAAAATTACGAGCAGTACTTC.